This T cell receptor beta chain comes out of a study of OX40 agonist ivuxolimab in advanced cancers. Background for the entire study: Ivuxolimab, which targeted the costimulatory receptor OX40 (CD134), was an agonistic, fully human IgG2 monoclonal antibody. Intravenous ivuxolimab was administered to patients every 2 weeks at six dose levels: 0.01, 0.1, 0.3, 1.5, 3 and 10 mg/kg. Among the approximately 50 dose-escalation patients, about 19 had hepatocellular carcinoma, about 15 melanoma, 9 renal cell carcinoma and 9 head and neck cancer. In the dose-escalation cohort, about four fifths of patients were male, and the mean age was 60 years with a range of about 20 to 90. Prior anti-PD-1, anti-PD-L1 or anti-CTLA-4 therapy was permitted, and 40% of dose-escalation patients had received checkpoint inhibitors. Partial responses occurred in three dose-escalation patients: two with cutaneous melanoma and one with hepatocellular carcinoma. The point of sequencing TCRbeta in the periphery was to test whether ivuxolimab changed TCR sequence diversity and drove clonal T-cell expansion. The paper covers the monotherapy dose-escalation part of the phase I ivuxolimab trial, which included N of about 50 patients. Results and caveats for the whole study, not just this receptor: Low levels of normalized T-cell clonal expansion were also seen in some nonresponding patients. The antigen specificity of the peripheral T cells that underwent clonal expansion was not determined. Clonal expansion of both CD4+ and CD8+ blood T cells was observed from baseline to week 6 at doses 0.1 to 3.0 mg/kg. After ivuxolimab, expanded clones were on average more numerous among CD8+ T cells than among CD4+ T cells. Partial responders in the 0.1-3.0 mg/kg groups had among the lowest normalized peripheral clonal expansion, especially among CD8+ T cells.

On this clone: This clone's antigen is unknown. No base quality information exists; no much larger clone differs at one position.

The trial excluded patients who had a history of autoimmune disease or were on systemic immunosuppression. In every dose cohort, peripheral blood was drawn for TCR sequencing at baseline, cycle 4 day 1, and cycle 7 day 1. The samples were taken from a phase I, first-in-human, multicenter, open-label dose-escalation trial of ivuxolimab. The trial enrolled adults with locally advanced or metastatic head and neck squamous cell, hepatocellular, melanoma or renal cell carcinoma. CD4+ and CD8+ T cells were sorted separately from peripheral blood before TCR sequencing. Genomic DNA was isolated from the sorted cells so that the TCRbeta CDR3 region could be sequenced. TCRbeta CDR3 regions were sequenced using the immunoSEQ Assay. What TCRdb holds here is the immuneACCESS table cut down to in-frame rearrangements. Part of the clones is not present; checked against another copy, under half of the missing clones reflect an unresolved V gene, and the others are unexplained. The sample table lists tens of thousands of clones, almost 85% of them with a count of one. The leading ten clones occupy around 5.1% of the sample.

The junction shows trimming of 3 bases on V and 4 bases on J, plus 6 bases between the germline ends. The CDR3 contains 12 residues, cysteine and phenylalanine counted. Only the CDR3 part of the read is kept: 36 bases, read in frame from the first base. In the germline V gene, CDR1 corresponds to SGDLS and CDR2 to YYNGEE. The sequencing used CD4+ or CD8+ T cells sorted from blood, collected in a trial of the OX40 agonist ivuxolimab. The chain joins TRBV9 to TRBJ2-3; too little of a D gene remains to name it. The sequence was collected from an adult with an advanced solid tumor such as melanoma, head and neck, liver or kidney cancer. The CDR3 has the sequence CASSELADTQYF. The DNA sequence reads TGTGCCAGCAGCGAGCTGGCAGATACGCAGTATTTT.